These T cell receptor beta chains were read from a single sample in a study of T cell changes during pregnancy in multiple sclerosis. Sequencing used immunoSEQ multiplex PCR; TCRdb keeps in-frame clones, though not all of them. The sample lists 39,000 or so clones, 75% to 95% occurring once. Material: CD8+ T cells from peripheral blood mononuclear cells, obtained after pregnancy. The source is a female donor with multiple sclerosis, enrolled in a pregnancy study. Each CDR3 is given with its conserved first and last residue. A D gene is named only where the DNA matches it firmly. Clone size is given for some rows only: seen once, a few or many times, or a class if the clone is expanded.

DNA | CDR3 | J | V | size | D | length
TGTGCCAGCATGAGGGACACTGAAGCTTTCTTT | CASMRDTEAFF | TRBJ1-1 | TRBV2 | few | . | 11
TGTGCCAGCAGCCTGGGACAGGGGCCCTACGAGCAGTACTTC | CASSLGQGPYEQYF | TRBJ2-7 | TRBV27 | . | TRBD1 | 14
TGTGCCAGCTCACCACCGGGGCCCGGGGAGCTGTTTTTT | CASSPPGPGELFF | TRBJ2-2 | TRBV18 | . | . | 13
TGTGCCAGCAGCGTCAGGGTAGAAGAGACCCAGTACTTC | CASSVRVEETQYF | TRBJ2-5 | TRBV7-6 | . | . | 13
TGTGCCAGCAGTTTCGGCCGGACAGGCGGCTACGAGCAGTACTTC | CASSFGRTGGYEQYF | TRBJ2-7 | TRBV27 | . | TRBD1 | 15
TGTGCCAGCACCCCCGGGACTAGCGGGAGATTAGGCACAGATACGCAGTATTTT | CASTPGTSGRLGTDTQYF | TRBJ2-3 | TRBV28 | . | TRBD2 | 18
TGTGCCAGTAGTATAGATTTGAGGCGGGGGAGCTCCTACGAGCAGTACTTC | CASSIDLRRGSSYEQYF | TRBJ2-7 | TRBV19 | . | TRBD2 | 17
TGTGCCAGCATCGGAGCAGGGCTCAACTATGGCTACACCTTC | CASIGAGLNYGYTF | TRBJ1-2 | TRBV28 | . | . | 14
TGTGCCAGCAGTTCTGGGACAGGGTCCTACAATGAGCAGTTCTTC | CASSSGTGSYNEQFF | TRBJ2-1 | TRBV6-5 | once | TRBD1 | 15
TGTGCCAGCAGAGTAGGAGGAAGCTACGAGCAGTACTTC | CASRVGGSYEQYF | TRBJ2-7 | TRBV5-6 | . | . | 13
TGCGCCAGCAGCAACGGAAATAGCGGGAGCACAGATACGCAGTATTTT | CASSNGNSGSTDTQYF | TRBJ2-3 | TRBV5-1 | . | TRBD2 | 16
TGCGCCAGCAGCTTGGGTCGAGAATTCTCTGGAAACACCATATATTTT | CASSLGREFSGNTIYF | TRBJ1-3 | TRBV5-1 | . | . | 16
TGCGCCAGCAGCTTGCGGCAGGGGGATCCAGATACGCAGTATTTT | CASSLRQGDPDTQYF | TRBJ2-3 | TRBV5-1 | . | TRBD1 | 15
TGTGCCAGCAGTGGGTCGACAGGACCTTATGGCTACACCTTC | CASSGSTGPYGYTF | TRBJ1-2 | TRBV27 | . | . | 14
TGTGCCAGTAGTACAGGGGGCTGGAACGAGCAGTACTTC | CASSTGGWNEQYF | TRBJ2-7 | TRBV19 | . | TRBD1 | 13
TGTGCCAGCAGCTTCCCCCCAAAGGGAGAGTACGAGCAGTACTTC | CASSFPPKGEYEQYF | TRBJ2-7 | TRBV11-2 | . | . | 15
TGTGCCAGCAGTTACTCCGGCTCTGGGGCCAACGTCCTGACTTTC | CASSYSGSGANVLTF | TRBJ2-6 | TRBV6-5 | . | . | 15
TGTGCCAGCAGCAACGCGGAGAACACCGGGGAGCTGTTTTTT | CASSNAENTGELFF | TRBJ2-2 | TRBV21-1 | . | . | 14
TGCGCCAGCAGCCAAGAATGGTCTAGCTTCTACGCCGGGGAGCTGTTTTTT | CASSQEWSSFYAGELFF | TRBJ2-2 | TRBV4-1 | . | . | 17
TGTGCCAGCAGCCAAGCTGGGGCGGGGGGGCCAAGCAATGAGCAGTTCTTC | CASSQAGAGGPSNEQFF | TRBJ2-1 | TRBV4-2 | once | TRBD2 | 17
TGTGCCAGCAGCGTTACGGGCCTAGCGGTATACAATGAGCAGTTCTTC | CASSVTGLAVYNEQFF | TRBJ2-1 | TRBV9 | . | TRBD2 | 16
TGTGCCAGCAGCTTCAGGGGGCGGGAGACTAACTACGAGCAGTACTTC | CASSFRGRETNYEQYF | TRBJ2-7 | TRBV28 | . | . | 16
TGTGCCAGCAGCGAAGGAGGGAGGGGGAATTATGGCTACACCTTC | CASSEGGRGNYGYTF | TRBJ1-2 | TRBV9 | once | . | 15
TGTGCCAGCAGTTTGTATCGAAGGGGAATAACCTACGAGCAGTACTTC | CASSLYRRGITYEQYF | TRBJ2-7 | TRBV28 | . | . | 16
TGTGCCATCAGTGAGGGGGCCAGAAACACCATATATTTT | CAISEGARNTIYF | TRBJ1-3 | TRBV10-3 | . | . | 13
TGTGCCAGCAGTTTATCAGTGACTAGGTCCGCGGGGGAGCAGTACTTC | CASSLSVTRSAGEQYF | TRBJ2-7 | TRBV27 | . | . | 16
TGTGCCAGTAGGGGGGCAGGGTACAACACCGGGGAGCTGTTTTTT | CASRGAGYNTGELFF | TRBJ2-2 | TRBV19 | . | . | 15
TGTGCCAGCAGTTGCGGGGCCCCCCCATCCTACGAGCAGTACTTC | CASSCGAPPSYEQYF | TRBJ2-7 | TRBV6-5 | . | . | 15
TGTGCCAGTAGTAGCGGACAGGGTAGTTCGGGCAATCAGCCCCAGCATTTT | CASSSGQGSSGNQPQHF | TRBJ1-5 | TRBV19 | once | TRBD1 | 17
TGTGCCAGCAGTACTCACAGGGACGGCTACGAGCAGTACTTC | CASSTHRDGYEQYF | TRBJ2-7 | TRBV27 | . | . | 14
TGTGCCAGCAGTGGGTTGGACAGAGATAACACTGAAGCTTTCTTT | CASSGLDRDNTEAFF | TRBJ1-1 | TRBV2 | . | . | 15
TGTGCCAGCAGCCCCCAGGACAGGACAATAAGCAATCAGCCCCAGCATTTT | CASSPQDRTISNQPQHF | TRBJ1-5 | TRBV28 | . | TRBD1 | 17
TGTGCCAGCAGCGGAGCATCAGGGAACCCTCCCTACAATGAGCAGTTCTTC | CASSGASGNPPYNEQFF | TRBJ2-1 | TRBV7-2 | . | . | 17
TGTGCCAGCAGCCTAAATAGCGGGGGGGCCGGTGAGCAGTTCTTC | CASSLNSGGAGEQFF | TRBJ2-1 | TRBV7-8 | . | TRBD2 | 15
TGTGCCAGCAGCGTAGAGAGCGGGGTCTCCAATGAGCAGTTCTTC | CASSVESGVSNEQFF | TRBJ2-1 | TRBV9 | . | TRBD2 | 15
TGTGCCAGCAGCTTAGGAGGGGGGGGCCCCATGAACACTGAAGCTTTCTTT | CASSLGGGGPMNTEAFF | TRBJ1-1 | TRBV7-9 | . | . | 17
TGCGCCAGCAGCCAAGTACTCGGAACAGTAACCCGCACAGATACGCAGTATTTT | CASSQVLGTVTRTDTQYF | TRBJ2-3 | TRBV4-1 | . | . | 18
TGTGCCAGCAGTGCACGTCCGGGACAGGGGCACTATGGCTACACCTTC | CASSARPGQGHYGYTF | TRBJ1-2 | TRBV6-1 | . | TRBD1 | 16
TGTGCCAGCAGTGAAAACTCGGATCAGCCCCAGCATTTT | CASSENSDQPQHF | TRBJ1-5 | TRBV2 | few | . | 13
TGTGCCAGCAGCGTAGGTCCAGATCCCGAGCAGTACTTC | CASSVGPDPEQYF | TRBJ2-7 | TRBV9 | . | . | 13